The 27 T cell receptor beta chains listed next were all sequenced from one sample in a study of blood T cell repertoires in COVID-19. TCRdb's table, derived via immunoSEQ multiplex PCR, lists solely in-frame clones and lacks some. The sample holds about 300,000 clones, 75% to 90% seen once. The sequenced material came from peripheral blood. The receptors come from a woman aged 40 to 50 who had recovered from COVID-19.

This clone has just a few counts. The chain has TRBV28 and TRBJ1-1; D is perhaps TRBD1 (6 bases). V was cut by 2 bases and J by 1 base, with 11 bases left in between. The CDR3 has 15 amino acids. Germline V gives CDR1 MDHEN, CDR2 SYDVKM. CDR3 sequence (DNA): TGTGCCAGCAGTTTAAATGACAGGAGGAACACTGAAGCTTTCTTT. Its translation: CASSLNDRRNTEAFF.

The CDR3 DNA reads TGTGCCAGCAGTTATACTGGGGCCAACGTCCTGACTTTC. It codes for CASSYTGANVLTF. The rearrangement links TRBV6-5 to TRBJ2-6; D gene ambiguous. Trimming took off 3 bases at V and 2 bases at J, with 2 bases between the two ends. Germline V CDR1 and CDR2: MNHEY, SVGAGI. This CDR3 has 13 amino acids.

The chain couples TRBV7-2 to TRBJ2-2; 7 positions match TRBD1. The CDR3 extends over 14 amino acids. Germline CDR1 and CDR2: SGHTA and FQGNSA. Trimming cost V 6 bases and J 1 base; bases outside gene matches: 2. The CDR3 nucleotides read TGTGCCAGCAGGCGACAGGGGAACACCGGGGAGCTGTTTTTT. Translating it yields CASRRQGNTGELFF.

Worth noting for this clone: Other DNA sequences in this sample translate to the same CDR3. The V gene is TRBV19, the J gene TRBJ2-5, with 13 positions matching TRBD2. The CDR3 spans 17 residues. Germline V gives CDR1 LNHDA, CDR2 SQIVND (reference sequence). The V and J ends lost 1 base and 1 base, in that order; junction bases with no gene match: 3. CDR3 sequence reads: CASSIGGLAGAQETQYF. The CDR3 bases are TGTGCCAGTAGTATAGGCGGACTAGCGGGGGCCCAAGAGACCCAGTACTTC.

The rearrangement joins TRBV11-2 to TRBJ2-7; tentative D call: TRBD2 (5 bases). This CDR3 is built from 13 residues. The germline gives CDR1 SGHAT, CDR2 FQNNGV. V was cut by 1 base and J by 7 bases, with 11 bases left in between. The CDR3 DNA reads TGTGCCAGCAGCTTAGGACTATTGGGGGAGCAGTACTTC. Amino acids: CASSLGLLGEQYF.

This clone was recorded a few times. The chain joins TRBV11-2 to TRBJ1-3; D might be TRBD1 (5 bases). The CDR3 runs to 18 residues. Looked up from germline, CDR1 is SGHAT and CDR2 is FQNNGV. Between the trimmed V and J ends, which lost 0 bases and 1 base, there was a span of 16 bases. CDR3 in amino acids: CASSLEGDSFRSGNTIYF. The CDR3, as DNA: TGTGCCAGCAGCTTAGAAGGCGACAGCTTTCGGTCTGGAAACACCATATATTTT.

The CDR3 region is CASRTLLGETQYF. CDR3 nucleotides: TGTGCCAGTAGAACTCTCCTCGGGGAGACCCAGTACTTC. V gene TRBV19 combines with J gene TRBJ2-5, with D uncertain. The germline V gene encodes CDR1 LNHDA and CDR2 SQIVND (reference sequence). The CDR3 spans 13 residues. V lost 6 bases, J lost 5 bases, and 13 bases lay in between.

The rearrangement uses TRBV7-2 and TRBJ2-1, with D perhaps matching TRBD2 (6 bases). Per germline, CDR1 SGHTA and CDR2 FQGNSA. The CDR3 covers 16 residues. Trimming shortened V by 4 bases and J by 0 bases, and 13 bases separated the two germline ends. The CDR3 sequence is CASSSYGGTSYNEQFF. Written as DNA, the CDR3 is TGTGCCAGCAGCTCTTACGGGGGAACCTCCTACAATGAGCAGTTCTTC.

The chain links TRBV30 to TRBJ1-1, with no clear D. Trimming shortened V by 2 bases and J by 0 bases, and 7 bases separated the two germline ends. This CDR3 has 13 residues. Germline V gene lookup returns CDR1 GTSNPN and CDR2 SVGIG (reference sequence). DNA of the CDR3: TGTGCCTGGAGTTCAGTGCTGAACACTGAAGCTTTCTTT. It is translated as CAWSSVLNTEAFF. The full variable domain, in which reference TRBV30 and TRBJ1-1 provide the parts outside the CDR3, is SQTIHQWPATLVQPVGSPLSLECTVEGTSNPNLYWYRQAAGRGLQLLFYSVGIGQISSEVPQNLSASRPQDRQFILSSKKLLLSDSGFYLCAWSSVLNTEAFFGQGTRLTVV.

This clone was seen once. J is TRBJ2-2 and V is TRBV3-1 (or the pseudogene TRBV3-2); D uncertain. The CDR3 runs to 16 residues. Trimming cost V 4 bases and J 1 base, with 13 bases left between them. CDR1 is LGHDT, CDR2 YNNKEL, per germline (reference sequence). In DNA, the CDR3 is TGTGCCAGCAGCCTAGTATGGCAGCGGAACACCGGGGAGCTGTTTTTT. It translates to CASSLVWQRNTGELFF.

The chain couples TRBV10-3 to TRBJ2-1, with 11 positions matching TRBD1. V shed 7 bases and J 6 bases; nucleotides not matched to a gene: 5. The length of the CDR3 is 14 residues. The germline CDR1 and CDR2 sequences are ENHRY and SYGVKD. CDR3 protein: CAIKGQGGTNEQFF. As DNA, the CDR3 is TGTGCCATCAAGGGACAGGGGGGGACCAATGAGCAGTTCTTC.

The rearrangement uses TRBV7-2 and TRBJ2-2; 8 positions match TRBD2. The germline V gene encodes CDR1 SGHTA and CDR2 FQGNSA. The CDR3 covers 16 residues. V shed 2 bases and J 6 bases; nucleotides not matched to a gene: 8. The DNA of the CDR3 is TGTGCCAGCAGCTTATTTAGCGGGATGCCTTCCGGGGAGCTGTTTTTT. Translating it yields CASSLFSGMPSGELFF. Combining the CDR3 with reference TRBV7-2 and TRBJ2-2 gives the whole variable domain GAGVSQSPSNKVTEKGKDVELRCDPISGHTALYWYRQSLGQGLEFLIYFQGNSAPDKSGLPSDRFSAERTGGSVSTLTIQRTQQEDSAVYLCASSLFSGMPSGELFFGEGSRLTVL.

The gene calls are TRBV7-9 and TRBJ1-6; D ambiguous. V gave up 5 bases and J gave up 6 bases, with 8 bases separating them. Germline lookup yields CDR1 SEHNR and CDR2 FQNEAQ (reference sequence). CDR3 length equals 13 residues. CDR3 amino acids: CASSPPGNSPLHF. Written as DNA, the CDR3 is TGTGCCAGCAGCCCACCGGGTAATTCACCCCTCCACTTT.

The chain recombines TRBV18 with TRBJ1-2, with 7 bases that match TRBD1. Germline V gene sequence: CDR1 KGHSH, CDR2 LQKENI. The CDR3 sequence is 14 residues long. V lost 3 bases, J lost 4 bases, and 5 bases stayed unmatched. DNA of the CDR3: TGTGCCAGCTCACCGGAGACAGGGACCTATGGCTACACCTTC. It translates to CASSPETGTYGYTF.

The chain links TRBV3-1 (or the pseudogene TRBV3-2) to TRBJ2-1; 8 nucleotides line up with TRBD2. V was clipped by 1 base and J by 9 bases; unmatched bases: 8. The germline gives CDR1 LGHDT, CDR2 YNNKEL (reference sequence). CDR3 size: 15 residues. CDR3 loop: CASSQGYGGASEQFF. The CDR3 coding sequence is TGTGCCAGCAGCCAAGGTTACGGGGGGGCCAGTGAGCAGTTCTTC.

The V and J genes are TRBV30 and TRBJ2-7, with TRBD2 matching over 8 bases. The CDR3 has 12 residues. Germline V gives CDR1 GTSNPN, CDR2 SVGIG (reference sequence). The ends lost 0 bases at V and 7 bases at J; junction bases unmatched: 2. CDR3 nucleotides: TGTGCCTGGAGTGTAACGGGGGGGGAGCAGTACTTC. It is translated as CAWSVTGGEQYF.

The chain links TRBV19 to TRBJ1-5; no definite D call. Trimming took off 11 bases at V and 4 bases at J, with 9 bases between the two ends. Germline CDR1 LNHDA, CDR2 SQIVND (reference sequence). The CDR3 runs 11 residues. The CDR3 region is CAAGFNQPQHF. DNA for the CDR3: TGTGCCGCAGGTTTTAATCAGCCCCAGCATTTT. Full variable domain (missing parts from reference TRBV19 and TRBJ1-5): DGGITQSPKYLFRKEGQNVTLSCEQNLNHDAMYWYRQDPGQGLRLIYYSQIVNDFQKGDIAEGYSVSREKKESFPLTVTSAQKNPTAFYLCAAGFNQPQHFGDGTRLSIL.

The CDR3 nucleotides are TGTGCCAGCAGTTACAGGCTAGCGGAAGATACGCAGTATTTT. Translating gives CASSYRLAEDTQYF. The chain couples TRBV6-5 to TRBJ2-3; 7 bases are a match to TRBD2. The J segment lost 5 bases and the V segment lost 2 bases, leaving 4 bases of the junction unmatched. The germline CDR1 and CDR2 sequences are MNHEY and SVGAGI. The CDR3 runs 14 residues.

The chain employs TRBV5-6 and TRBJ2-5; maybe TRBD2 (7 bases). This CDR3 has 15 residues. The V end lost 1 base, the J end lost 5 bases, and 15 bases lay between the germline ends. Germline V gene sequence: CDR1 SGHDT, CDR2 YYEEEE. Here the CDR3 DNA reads TGTGCCAGCAGCTTGCTCCGGGGGGCAGGTGAGACCCAGTACTTC. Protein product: CASSLLRGAGETQYF. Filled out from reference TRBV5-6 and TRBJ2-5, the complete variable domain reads DAGVTQSPTHLIKTRGQQVTLRCSPKSGHDTVSWYQQALGQGPQFIFQYYEEEERQRGNFPDRFSGHQFPNYSSELNVNALLLGDSALYLCASSLLRGAGETQYFGPGTRLLVL.

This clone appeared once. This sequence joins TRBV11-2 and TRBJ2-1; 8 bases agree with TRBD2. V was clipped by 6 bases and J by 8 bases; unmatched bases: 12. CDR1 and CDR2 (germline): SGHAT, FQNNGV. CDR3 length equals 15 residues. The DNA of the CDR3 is TGTGCCAGCAGTTCAGCCGCTCGGGGGGGGTATGAGCAGTTCTTC. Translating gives CASSSAARGGYEQFF.

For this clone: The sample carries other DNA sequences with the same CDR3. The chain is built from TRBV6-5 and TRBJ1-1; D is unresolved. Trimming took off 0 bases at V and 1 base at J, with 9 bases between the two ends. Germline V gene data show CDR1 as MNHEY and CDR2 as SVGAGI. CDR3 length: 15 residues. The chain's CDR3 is CASSYSTRGNTEAFF. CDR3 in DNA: TGTGCCAGCAGTTACTCAACCCGGGGGAACACTGAAGCTTTCTTT.

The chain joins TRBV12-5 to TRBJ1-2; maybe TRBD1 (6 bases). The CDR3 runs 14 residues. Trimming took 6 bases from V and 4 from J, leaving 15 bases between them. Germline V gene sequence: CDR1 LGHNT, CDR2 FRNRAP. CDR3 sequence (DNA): TGTGCTAGTGGCCCCGACAGGCTTGCCTATGGCTACACCTTC. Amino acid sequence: CASGPDRLAYGYTF.

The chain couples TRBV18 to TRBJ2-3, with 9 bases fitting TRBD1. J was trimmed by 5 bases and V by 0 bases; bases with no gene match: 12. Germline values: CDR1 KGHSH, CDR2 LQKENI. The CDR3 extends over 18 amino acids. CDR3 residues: CASSPPEGDREEEDTQYF. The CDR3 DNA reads TGTGCCAGCTCACCACCGGAAGGGGACAGGGAGGAAGAAGATACGCAGTATTTT.

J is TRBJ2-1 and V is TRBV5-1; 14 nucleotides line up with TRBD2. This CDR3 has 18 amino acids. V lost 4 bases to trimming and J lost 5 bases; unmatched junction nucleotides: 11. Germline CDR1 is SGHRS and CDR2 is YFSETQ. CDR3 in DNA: TGCGCCAGCAGCACCCCCCCGGGACTAGCGGGGGTTAACAATGAGCAGTTCTTC. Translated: CASSTPPGLAGVNNEQFF. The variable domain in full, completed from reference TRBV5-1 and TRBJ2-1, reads KAGVTQTPRYLIKTRGQQVTLSCSPISGHRSVSWYQQTPGQGLQFLFEYFSETQRNKGNFPGRFSGRQFSNSRSEMNVSTLELGDSALYLCASSTPPGLAGVNNEQFFGPGTRLTVL.

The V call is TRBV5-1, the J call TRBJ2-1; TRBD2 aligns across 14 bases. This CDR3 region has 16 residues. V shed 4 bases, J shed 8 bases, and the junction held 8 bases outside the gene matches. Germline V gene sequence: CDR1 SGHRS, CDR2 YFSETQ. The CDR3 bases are TGCGCCAGCAGCGTCCCGACTAGCGGGGGGGCCGATGAGCAGTTCTTC. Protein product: CASSVPTSGGADEQFF.

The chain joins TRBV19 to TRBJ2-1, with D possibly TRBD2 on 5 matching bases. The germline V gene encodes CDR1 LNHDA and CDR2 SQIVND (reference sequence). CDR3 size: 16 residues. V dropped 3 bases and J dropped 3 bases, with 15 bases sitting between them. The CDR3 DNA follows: TGTGCCAGTAGTATTATCCGGACTTCCCACTACAATGAGCAGTTCTTC. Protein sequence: CASSIIRTSHYNEQFF.

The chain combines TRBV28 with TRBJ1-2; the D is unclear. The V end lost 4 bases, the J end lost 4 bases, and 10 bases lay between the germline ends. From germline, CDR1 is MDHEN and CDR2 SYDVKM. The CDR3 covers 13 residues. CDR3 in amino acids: CASSSEQFYGYTF. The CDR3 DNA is TGTGCCAGCAGTTCGGAACAGTTCTATGGCTACACCTTC.